Each of the 32 T cell receptor beta chains below was sequenced from the same sample in a study of T cell changes during pregnancy in multiple sclerosis. Measured with immunoSEQ multiplex PCR; TCRdb has only the in-frame clones, and not every one. The data show approximately 49,000 clones, about 88% seen once. The starting material was CD4+ T cells from peripheral blood mononuclear cells, obtained in the second trimester of pregnancy. The receptors here all came from a female donor with multiple sclerosis, enrolled in a pregnancy study.

The V call is TRBV6-1, the J call TRBJ2-1, with 12 bases identical to TRBD2. The CDR3 extends over 16 amino acids. The V gene end was trimmed by 3 bases and the J gene end by 4 bases; junction bases not matched to a gene: 4. The germline V gene encodes CDR1 MNHNS and CDR2 SASEGT. The CDR3 coding sequence is TGTGCCAGCAGTGAGACTCTAGCGGGGGGGTACAATGAGCAGTTCTTC. Translation: CASSETLAGGYNEQFF.

This chain uses TRBV2 with TRBJ1-2; a weak D match, TRBD1 (5 bases). The V gene's germline CDR1 is SNHLY and CDR2 FYNNEI. The V and J ends lost 6 bases and 4 bases respectively, with 21 bases between them. The CDR3 sequence is 16 residues long. CDR3 residues: CASRAITGGEGYGYTF. CDR3 DNA: TGTGCCAGCAGGGCGATAACGGGAGGGGAAGGCTATGGCTACACCTTC. The whole variable domain, filled in from reference TRBV2 and TRBJ1-2, reads EPEVTQTPSHQVTQMGQEVILRCVPISNHLYFYWYRQILGQKVEFLVSFYNNEISEKSEIFDDQFSVERPDGSNFTLKIRSTKLEDSAMYFCASRAITGGEGYGYTFGSGTRLTVV.

V is TRBV5-6 and J is TRBJ1-1, with TRBD1 matching 10 bases. The length of the CDR3 is 16 residues. V gave up 4 bases and J gave up 4 bases; unmatched junction bases: 10. Germline V gene data show CDR1 as SGHDT and CDR2 as YYEEEE. Here the CDR3 reads CASSAQGGQGSTEAFF. As DNA, the CDR3 is TGTGCCAGCAGCGCTCAGGGGGGACAGGGGAGCACTGAAGCTTTCTTT.

This clone is medium-sized. This chain joins TRBV2 and TRBJ2-1; tentative D call: TRBD2 (6 bases). The CDR3 totals 14 residues. The germline V gene has CDR1 SNHLY and CDR2 FYNNEI. Between the trimmed V and J ends, which lost 7 bases and 3 bases, there was a span of 13 bases. The CDR3 nucleotides are TGTGCCAGCACCGACAGACTAGTCTACAATGAGCAGTTCTTC. Encoded protein: CASTDRLVYNEQFF. Complete variable domain (other parts from reference TRBV2 and TRBJ2-1): EPEVTQTPSHQVTQMGQEVILRCVPISNHLYFYWYRQILGQKVEFLVSFYNNEISEKSEIFDDQFSVERPDGSNFTLKIRSTKLEDSAMYFCASTDRLVYNEQFFGPGTRLTVL.

This rearrangement joins TRBV2 to TRBJ2-7; 10 positions agree with TRBD2. Per germline, CDR1 SNHLY and CDR2 FYNNEI. With 8 bases clipped from V and 5 bases from J, the junction kept 15 bases outside the gene matches. The CDR3 covers 16 residues. Here the CDR3 reads CASRPHSGLAGDEQYF. The CDR3, as DNA: TGTGCCAGCCGTCCCCACTCCGGGCTAGCGGGAGACGAGCAGTACTTC.

The chain has TRBV5-5 and TRBJ1-1; D remains unclear. This CDR3 is 18 amino acids long. The germline CDR1 and CDR2 sequences are SGHKS and YYEKEE (reference sequence). The V end lost 0 bases, the J end lost 1 base, and 19 bases lay between the germline ends. CDR3 loop: CASSLDLAELETNTEAFF. The CDR3 coding sequence is TGTGCCAGCAGCTTGGATCTGGCAGAGCTGGAGACGAACACTGAAGCTTTCTTT.

The chain recombines TRBV6-5 with TRBJ2-1, with 8 bases lining up with TRBD2. V was clipped by 7 bases and J by 9 bases; unmatched bases: 2. The germline CDR1 and CDR2 sequences are MNHEY and SVGAGI. The CDR3 loop spans 11 amino acids. DNA of the CDR3: TGTGCCAGCACCCGGGAGGGTGAGCAGTTCTTC. This codes for CASTREGEQFF.

The rearrangement links TRBV25-1 to TRBJ2-7, with 7 nucleotides matching TRBD2. J lost 4 bases, V lost 3 bases, and 6 bases had no gene match. CDR3 length: 14 amino acids. The germline V gene encodes CDR1 MGHDK and CDR2 SYGVNS. In DNA form, the CDR3 reads TGTGCCAGCAGTGATCCGGGAGGAAGTTACGAGCAGTACTTC. Residues: CASSDPGGSYEQYF.

CDR3 sequence (DNA): TGTGCCAGCAGCTCCCCGACAGGGGTCGATGGCTACACCTTC. This gives the protein CASSSPTGVDGYTF. The rearrangement joins TRBV7-9 to TRBJ1-2, with 8 nucleotides matching TRBD1. This CDR3 is 14 amino acids long. Germline V gene lookup returns CDR1 SEHNR and CDR2 FQNEAQ (reference sequence). Germline trimming cut 4 bases from V and 6 bases from J; bases unmatched to any gene: 7.

The chain uses TRBV6-5 and TRBJ1-5, with D perhaps TRBD1 (6 bases). V lost 6 bases and J lost 4, with 16 bases in between. Germline CDR1 is MNHEY and CDR2 is SVGAGI. This CDR3 is 15 amino acids long. The chain's CDR3 is CASRRTATGNQPQHF. The CDR3, as DNA: TGTGCCAGCAGACGGACCGCTACAGGGAATCAGCCCCAGCATTTT.

The chain carries TRBV4-1 and TRBJ2-2; 8 positions match TRBD1. The CDR3 has 17 residues. Germline assignment: CDR1 MGHRA and CDR2 YSYEKL. Losses at the gene ends were 5 bases for V and 5 bases for J; bases not matched to a gene: 13. The CDR3 loop reads CASSEPPDRGSTGELFF. In DNA, the CDR3 is TGCGCCAGCAGCGAGCCCCCCGACAGGGGTAGTACCGGGGAGCTGTTTTTT.

CDR3 coding DNA: TGTGCCAGTAGGACCCCAGGGGGCTCTATCACTGAAGCTTTCTTT. It is translated as CASRTPGGSITEAFF. The genes are TRBV19 and TRBJ1-1; 8 bases map to TRBD1. Trimming removed 6 bases from V and 4 bases from J; junction bases left unmatched: 10. Germline V gene sequence: CDR1 LNHDA, CDR2 SQIVND (reference sequence). The CDR3 is made up of 15 amino acids. Full variable domain (missing parts from reference TRBV19 and TRBJ1-1): DGGITQSPKYLFRKEGQNVTLSCEQNLNHDAMYWYRQDPGQGLRLIYYSQIVNDFQKGDIAEGYSVSREKKESFPLTVTSAQKNPTAFYLCASRTPGGSITEAFFGQGTRLTVV.

The J gene is TRBJ2-2, the V gene TRBV27; weak D call: TRBD2 (5 bases). Germline V gives CDR1 MNHEY, CDR2 SMNVEV (reference sequence). The CDR3 is 13 residues long. V was clipped by 5 bases and J by 5 bases, with 9 bases between them. The CDR3 loop is CASSILATGELFF. CDR3 in DNA: TGTGCCAGCAGTATTCTAGCTACCGGGGAGCTGTTTTTT.

The CDR3 reads CASSSRTQGGGEKLFF. The CDR3 region has the DNA TGTGCCAGCAGTTCCCGAACGCAGGGAGGGGGTGAAAAACTGTTTTTT. The J gene is TRBJ1-4, the V gene TRBV27, with D perhaps matching TRBD1 (6 bases). Trimming removed 4 bases from V and 7 bases from J, with 19 bases in between. CDR3 length equals 16 residues. Germline V gene data show CDR1 as MNHEY and CDR2 as SMNVEV (reference sequence).

This clone was recorded a few times. This chain uses TRBV7-9 with TRBJ1-3; D unresolved. From germline, CDR1 is SEHNR and CDR2 FQNEAQ (reference sequence). The CDR3 extends over 14 amino acids. Trimming pared 1 base from V and 0 bases from J, leaving 4 bases between. The CDR3 is CASSLVSSGNTIYF. CDR3 DNA: TGTGCCAGCAGCTTAGTCAGCTCTGGAAACACCATATATTTT.

This clone was observed once. V gene TRBV5-1 combines with J gene TRBJ2-1, with a possible D match to TRBD1 (6 bases). CDR1 and CDR2 from the germline V gene are SGHRS and YFSETQ. Trimming shortened V by 4 bases and J by 0 bases, and 8 bases separated the two germline ends. The CDR3 is made up of 14 amino acids. DNA for the CDR3: TGCGCCAGCAGCATGGACAGCTCCTACAATGAGCAGTTCTTC. This codes for CASSMDSSYNEQFF. The variable domain in full, completed from reference TRBV5-1 and TRBJ2-1, reads KAGVTQTPRYLIKTRGQQVTLSCSPISGHRSVSWYQQTPGQGLQFLFEYFSETQRNKGNFPGRFSGRQFSNSRSEMNVSTLELGDSALYLCASSMDSSYNEQFFGPGTRLTVL.

The chain couples TRBV6-6 to TRBJ2-5; 8 bases are a match to TRBD1. The CDR3 totals 13 residues. V shed 7 bases, J shed 4 bases, and the junction held 5 bases outside the gene matches. Germline loops: CDR1 MNHNY, CDR2 SVGAGI (reference sequence). The chain's CDR3 is CASNPQGVETQYF. CDR3 nucleotide sequence: TGTGCCAGCAACCCACAGGGGGTAGAGACCCAGTACTTC.

The chain employs TRBV7-9 and TRBJ2-7, with 8 bases that match TRBD1. CDR3 length equals 14 residues. The V gene's germline CDR1 is SEHNR and CDR2 FQNEAQ (reference sequence). V lost 5 bases to trimming and J lost 5 bases; unmatched junction nucleotides: 8. The CDR3 region is CASSRQGADNEQYF. The CDR3 bases are TGTGCCAGCAGCCGCCAGGGGGCGGATAACGAGCAGTACTTC.

This clone was detected once. The chain has TRBV6-1 and TRBJ1-1, with TRBD1 matching 12 bases. Trimming took 4 bases from V and 6 from J; bases not matched to a gene: 3. Germline CDR1 is MNHNS and CDR2 is SASEGT. This CDR3 is 14 amino acids long. DNA of the CDR3: TGTGCCAGCAGTGCCGGGACAGGGGGCTCTGAAGCTTTCTTT. Translation gives CASSAGTGGSEAFF.

This chain links TRBV5-4 with TRBJ2-3; 8 nucleotides line up with TRBD2. Germline V gene sequence: CDR1 SGHNT, CDR2 YYREEE (reference sequence). The V gene end was trimmed by 4 bases and the J gene end by 1 base; junction bases not matched to a gene: 11. The CDR3 runs to 17 residues. The CDR3 sequence: CASSPGLGAGGTDTQYF. The CDR3 DNA reads as TGTGCCAGCAGCCCGGGACTAGGGGCGGGAGGCACAGATACGCAGTATTTT.

The chain uses TRBV27 and TRBJ1-2; D ambiguous. The length of the CDR3 is 13 residues. V lost 5 bases to trimming and J lost 5 bases, with 12 bases between them. Germline loops: CDR1 MNHEY, CDR2 SMNVEV (reference sequence). The CDR3 DNA sequence: TGTGCCAGCAGTCCGCGACACAGATATGGCTACACCTTC. The encoded protein is CASSPRHRYGYTF.

This rearrangement joins TRBV19 to TRBJ2-1, with 8 nucleotides matching TRBD2. Losses at the gene ends were 1 base for V and 2 bases for J; bases not matched to a gene: 1. In germline, CDR1 is LNHDA, CDR2 SQIVND (reference sequence). This CDR3 is 15 amino acids long. The CDR3 DNA reads as TGTGCCAGTAGTATAGGCGGGGGGACCTACAATGAGCAGTTCTTC. This encodes CASSIGGGTYNEQFF. Supplemented by reference TRBV19 and TRBJ2-1, the full variable domain reads DGGITQSPKYLFRKEGQNVTLSCEQNLNHDAMYWYRQDPGQGLRLIYYSQIVNDFQKGDIAEGYSVSREKKESFPLTVTSAQKNPTAFYLCASSIGGGTYNEQFFGPGTRLTVL.

The V gene is TRBV18, the J gene TRBJ1-3; D remains ambiguous. The germline V gene encodes CDR1 KGHSH and CDR2 LQKENI. CDR3 size: 15 residues. V was trimmed by 3 bases and J by 0 bases, leaving 9 bases between them. CDR3 amino acids: CASSPESSSGNTIYF. CDR3 coding DNA: TGTGCCAGCTCACCCGAATCTAGCTCTGGAAACACCATATATTTT.

The V and J genes are TRBV6-5 and TRBJ2-7; D is unclear. V gave up 5 bases and J gave up 3 bases, with 5 bases separating them. The CDR3 spans 11 residues. Germline V gene lookup returns CDR1 MNHEY and CDR2 SVGAGI. CDR3 bases: TGTGCCAGCAGTACCAGCTACGAGCAGTACTTC. It codes for CASSTSYEQYF.

The rearrangement uses TRBV6-5 and TRBJ2-6, with D hard to call. The CDR3 runs to 13 residues. Trimming took 10 bases from V and 2 from J, leaving 9 bases between them. In germline, CDR1 is MNHEY, CDR2 SVGAGI. The DNA for the CDR3 is TGTGCCACTATCCCCCCTGGGGCCAACGTCCTGACTTTC. It translates to CATIPPGANVLTF.

This clone was observed a single time. CDR3 in amino acids: CASSLDYDRGHGKLFF. CDR3 DNA: TGTGCCAGCAGCTTGGACTACGACAGGGGGCATGGAAAACTGTTTTTT. The chain combines TRBV11-2 with TRBJ1-4, with TRBD1 matching 10 bases. The CDR3 covers 16 residues. Germline CDR1 reads SGHAT; CDR2 reads FQNNGV. The ends lost 3 bases at V and 10 bases at J; junction bases unmatched: 11.

The chain is built from TRBV4-2 and TRBJ2-7; the D is unclear. There are 14 residues in the CDR3. Germline V gene lookup returns CDR1 LGHNA and CDR2 YNFKEQ. Trimming took 1 base from V and 2 from J, leaving 9 bases between them. CDR3 loop: CASSQASVAYEQYF. The DNA of the CDR3 is TGTGCCAGCAGCCAAGCATCGGTAGCCTACGAGCAGTACTTC.

The rearrangement uses TRBV7-9 and TRBJ2-7; TRBD1 agrees at 11 bases. Trimming cost V 1 base and J 2 bases; bases outside gene matches: 4. Germline assignment: CDR1 SEHNR and CDR2 FQNEAQ (reference sequence). This CDR3 has 16 residues. The DNA for the CDR3 is TGTGCCAGCAGCTTAGGGGACAGGGGGATTCCCTACGAGCAGTACTTC. Translated: CASSLGDRGIPYEQYF.

This clone was seen once. V is TRBV28 and J is TRBJ2-2, with TRBD1 matching 7 bases. The CDR3 is 14 amino acids. Germline loops: CDR1 MDHEN, CDR2 SYDVKM. Germline trimming cut 6 bases from V and 2 bases from J; bases unmatched to any gene: 3. CDR3 loop: CASRGTVNTGELFF. The CDR3 region has the DNA TGTGCCAGCAGGGGGACAGTCAACACCGGGGAGCTGTTTTTT.

The chain employs TRBV6-1 and TRBJ2-3; 14 bases are a match to TRBD2. Germline CDR1 MNHNS, CDR2 SASEGT. The CDR3 has 15 amino acids. The trim removed 8 bases at V and 6 bases at J, leaving 7 bases unmatched. The CDR3 sequence: CASPLRTSGGDTQYF. DNA of the CDR3: TGTGCCAGCCCACTCAGGACTAGCGGGGGGGATACGCAGTATTTT.

This clone appeared once. This sequence joins TRBV7-6 and TRBJ1-4; TRBD1 aligns across 8 bases. Trimming removed 1 base from V and 9 bases from J; junction bases left unmatched: 4. Per the germline V gene, CDR1 is SGHVS and CDR2 is FNYEAQ. The CDR3 consists of 14 residues. CDR3 sequence: CASSLGTGRQKLFF. DNA of the CDR3: TGTGCCAGCAGCTTAGGGACAGGGCGGCAAAAACTGTTTTTT.

The chain recombines TRBV18 with TRBJ2-1, with TRBD2 matching 7 bases. J gave up 0 bases and V 3 bases, and 5 bases lay outside the gene matches. From germline, CDR1 is KGHSH and CDR2 LQKENI. The CDR3 length is 16 residues. For the CDR3, the DNA is TGTGCCAGCTCACCCGTGGGCGGGAGCTCCTACAATGAGCAGTTCTTC. Translation: CASSPVGGSSYNEQFF.